The 31 T cell receptor beta chains given below trace back to one sample, sequenced in a study of blood T cell repertoires in COVID-19. The assay was immunoSEQ multiplex PCR, and TCRdb's table has in-frame clones only and misses some. The sample has 150,000 to 200,000 clones; more than 60% are singletons. Specimen: peripheral blood. The receptors originated from a man aged 65 to 79 with acute or convalescent COVID-19.

Here the CDR3 DNA reads TGTGCCAGCAGCTCGGGACAGGCCCAAGAGACCCAGTACTTC. Translated, it gives CASSSGQAQETQYF. The rearrangement uses TRBV5-4 and TRBJ2-5; 8 bases map to TRBD1. CDR1 is SGHNT and CDR2 is YYREEE in the germline V gene (reference sequence). J gave up 1 base and V 3 bases, and 2 bases lay outside the gene matches. The CDR3 has 14 amino acids.

The genes are TRBV10-3 and TRBJ2-3, with TRBD2 as a possible D gene (5 bases). With 11 bases removed from V and 2 bases from J, the gap between germline ends came to 17 bases. Germline V gene sequence: CDR1 ENHRY, CDR2 SYGVKD. This CDR3 is 14 amino acids long. The CDR3 bases are TGTGCCTCTTCAGAGGGCGGCTCCACAGATACGCAGTATTTT. This codes for CASSEGGSTDTQYF.

The chain links TRBV7-2 to TRBJ2-3, with 9 bases fitting TRBD2. With 5 bases clipped from V and 2 bases from J, the junction kept 8 bases outside the gene matches. Per germline, CDR1 SGHTA and CDR2 FQGNSA. CDR3 length: 16 residues. CDR3 sequence (DNA): TGTGCCAGCAGCCCCGTAGCGGGGGAGTACACAGATACGCAGTATTTT. Translation gives CASSPVAGEYTDTQYF.

The chain joins TRBV28 to TRBJ2-1; D ambiguous. The CDR3 extends over 15 amino acids. CDR1 and CDR2 from the germline V gene are MDHEN and SYDVKM. V lost 8 bases and J lost 0, with 14 bases in between. The CDR3 DNA is TGTGCCAGCCAAATTGGCGGAAGCTCCTACAATGAGCAGTTCTTC. Protein: CASQIGGSSYNEQFF. The full variable domain, in which reference TRBV28 and TRBJ2-1 provide the parts outside the CDR3, is DVKVTQSSRYLVKRTGEKVFLECVQDMDHENMFWYRQDPGLGLRLIYFSYDVKMKEKGDIPEGYSVSREKKERFSLILESASTNQTSMYLCASQIGGSSYNEQFFGPGTRLTVL.

V gene TRBV27 combines with J gene TRBJ2-3; D perhaps matches TRBD2 (6 bases). The germline V and J ends were trimmed by 8 bases and 9 bases, with 15 bases remaining between them. CDR1 and CDR2 from the germline V gene are MNHEY and SMNVEV (reference sequence). This CDR3 contains 12 residues. This CDR3 is CASLGGVGTQYF. The CDR3 DNA follows: TGTGCCAGCTTGGGCGGGGTGGGCACGCAGTATTTT.

The chain combines TRBV14 with TRBJ1-1, with a tentative D call TRBD1 (5 bases). The CDR3 consists of 14 residues. V lost 0 bases and J lost 1, with 6 bases in between. The germline V gene has CDR1 SGHDN and CDR2 FVKESK. CDR3 loop: CASSQDRGNTEAFF. In DNA, the CDR3 is TGTGCCAGCAGCCAAGATAGGGGGAACACTGAAGCTTTCTTT.

The chain carries TRBV10-3 and TRBJ1-1; D is perhaps TRBD1 (5 bases). Trimming stripped 6 bases from V and 5 bases from J, with 13 bases between. Looked up from germline, CDR1 is ENHRY and CDR2 is SYGVKD. This CDR3 has 13 amino acids. In DNA, the CDR3 is TGTGCCATCAGGGGGGGGGTAGAGACTGAAGCTTTCTTT. Protein sequence: CAIRGGVETEAFF.

The V gene is TRBV18, the J gene TRBJ1-4, with TRBD1 matching 7 bases. Germline assignment: CDR1 KGHSH and CDR2 LQKENI. The CDR3 contains 15 residues. V gave up 1 base and J gave up 3 bases; unmatched junction bases: 2. The CDR3 reads CASSPQGQPNEKLFF. CDR3 bases: TGTGCCAGCTCACCACAGGGACAGCCTAATGAAAAACTGTTTTTT.

This clone was seen only a few times. The genes are TRBV6-2 or TRBV6-3 and TRBJ1-5; possibly TRBD1 for D (5 bases). V was clipped by 4 bases and J by 0 bases, with 10 bases between them. This CDR3 comprises 15 residues. Germline V gene sequence: CDR1 MNHEY, CDR2 SVGEGT. The CDR3 DNA follows: TGTGCCAGCAGTTCCGGGGGTCGTAGCAATCAGCCCCAGCATTTT. Translating it yields CASSSGGRSNQPQHF.

The chain uses TRBV2 and TRBJ1-1; D gene uncertain. This CDR3 spans 13 amino acids. V was cut by 4 bases and J by 2 bases, with 8 bases left in between. Looked up from germline, CDR1 is SNHLY and CDR2 is FYNNEI. The CDR3 coding sequence is TGTGCCAGCAGTGCCGAGGAAAACACTGAAGCTTTCTTT. It is translated as CASSAEENTEAFF.

This clone was recorded many times. The rearrangement links TRBV6-2 or TRBV6-3 to TRBJ1-5; possible D gene TRBD1, 6 bases. Germline CDR1 is MNHEY and CDR2 is SVGEGT. The germline V and J ends were trimmed by 7 bases and 5 bases, with 15 bases remaining between them. The CDR3 runs to 14 residues. CDR3 loop: CASTPQGSHQPQHF. The CDR3 DNA is TGTGCCAGCACCCCCCAGGGGAGCCATCAGCCCCAGCATTTT.

The chain uses TRBV27 and TRBJ1-2; D unresolved. V lost 2 bases, J lost 0 bases, and 10 bases lay in between. CDR1 MNHEY and CDR2 SMNVEV come from the germline V gene (reference sequence). CDR3 length equals 15 residues. CDR3 nucleotides: TGTGCCAGCAGTTTAGGAGGAGGAGCTAACTATGGCTACACCTTC. Translated, it gives CASSLGGGANYGYTF.

The chain has TRBV18 and TRBJ1-1; D gene ambiguous. The germline CDR1 and CDR2 sequences are KGHSH and LQKENI. V shed 2 bases and J shed 11 bases, with 21 bases lying between them. The CDR3 covers 15 residues. The CDR3 loop is CASSPREGLVLFAFF. In DNA form, the CDR3 reads TGTGCCAGCTCACCAAGAGAGGGCCTAGTGCTGTTCGCTTTCTTT.

J is TRBJ1-2 and V is TRBV5-1; 9 bases agree with TRBD1. The CDR3 runs to 15 residues. Germline V gives CDR1 SGHRS, CDR2 YFSETQ. After removal of 4 bases from V and 3 bases from J, the junction contained 7 bases not matched to a gene. As DNA, the CDR3 is TGCGCCAGCAGCATCGGACAGGGGAGTTACTATGGCTACACCTTC. Translating it yields CASSIGQGSYYGYTF.

The CDR3 reads CASSLLQANEKLFF. The CDR3 DNA reads as TGCGCCAGCAGCTTGTTACAGGCTAATGAAAAACTGTTTTTT. V and J are TRBV5-1 and TRBJ1-4, with D possibly matching TRBD1 (5 bases). The CDR3 runs 14 residues. Germline V gives CDR1 SGHRS, CDR2 YFSETQ. Trimming took off 1 base at V and 3 bases at J, with 7 bases between the two ends. The variable domain in full, completed from reference TRBV5-1 and TRBJ1-4, reads KAGVTQTPRYLIKTRGQQVTLSCSPISGHRSVSWYQQTPGQGLQFLFEYFSETQRNKGNFPGRFSGRQFSNSRSEMNVSTLELGDSALYLCASSLLQANEKLFFGSGTQLSVL.

The chain is built from TRBV7-9 and TRBJ2-1, with 10 bases that match TRBD2. This CDR3 is 18 amino acids long. V trimming: 1 base; J trimming: 3 bases; junction bases outside the gene matches: 9. Looked up from germline, CDR1 is SEHNR and CDR2 is FQNEAQ (reference sequence). The CDR3: CASSLVGLAGAFYNEQFF. DNA for the CDR3: TGTGCCAGCAGCTTAGTTGGGCTAGCGGGGGCTTTCTACAATGAGCAGTTCTTC. Together with reference TRBV7-9 and TRBJ2-1, the CDR3 gives the full variable domain: DTGVSQNPRHKITKRGQNVTFRCDPISEHNRLYWYRQTLGQGPEFLTYFQNEAQLEKSRLLSDRFSAERPKGSFSTLEIQRTEQGDSAMYLCASSLVGLAGAFYNEQFFGPGTRLTVL.

This sequence joins TRBV28 and TRBJ1-2; weak D call: TRBD1 (5 bases). The length of the CDR3 is 12 residues. Trimming stripped 6 bases from V and 8 bases from J, with 13 bases between. Germline CDR1 reads MDHEN; CDR2 reads SYDVKM. This chain's CDR3 is CASSPEGRGYTF. The DNA for the CDR3 is TGTGCCAGCAGCCCGGAGGGACGGGGCTACACCTTC.

V gene TRBV28 combines with J gene TRBJ1-1; TRBD1 might be the D (5 bases). Looked up from germline, CDR1 is MDHEN and CDR2 is SYDVKM. The V and J ends lost 7 bases and 9 bases respectively, with 21 bases between them. CDR3 length: 14 residues. DNA for the CDR3: TGTGCCAGCAACCTCTTGGGGCGTGAGATGAAAGCTTTCTTT. Encoded protein: CASNLLGREMKAFF.

This rearrangement joins TRBV30 to TRBJ2-7, with 7 nucleotides matching TRBD1. CDR1 is GTSNPN, CDR2 SVGIG, per germline (reference sequence). The V and J ends lost 4 bases and 7 bases, in that order; junction bases with no gene match: 19. The CDR3 is 16 residues long. CDR3 nucleotides: TGTGCCTGGATGCATGAAAGCACAGGGGCCCTGGGAGAGCAGTACTTC. The encoded protein is CAWMHESTGALGEQYF.

The chain is built from TRBV7-8 and TRBJ2-3, with 8 positions matching TRBD1. The V segment lost 1 base and the J segment 4 bases; nucleotides outside the gene matches: 4. Germline V CDR1 and CDR2: SGHVS, FQNEAQ. The CDR3 has 15 residues. In nucleotides, the CDR3 is TGTGCCAGCAGCTTAGGGGGGACAGGTTCAGATACGCAGTATTTT. It specifies CASSLGGTGSDTQYF.

This chain links TRBV7-2 with TRBJ2-4; D is undetermined. Trimming stripped 5 bases from V and 1 base from J, with 9 bases between. The CDR3 extends over 14 amino acids. In germline, CDR1 is SGHTA, CDR2 FQGNSA. CDR3 loop: CASSPTAAKNIQYF. In DNA form, the CDR3 reads TGTGCCAGCAGCCCTACCGCGGCCAAAAACATTCAGTACTTC.

The CDR3 loop is CASRQGQFYGYTF. DNA of the CDR3: TGTGCCAGCAGACAAGGACAGTTCTATGGCTACACCTTC. The rearrangement uses TRBV6-5 and TRBJ1-2; tentatively, D is TRBD1 (6 bases). Germline assignment: CDR1 MNHEY and CDR2 SVGAGI. Trimming left V 6 bases short and J 4 bases short, with 12 bases between. The CDR3 loop spans 13 amino acids.

The chain is built from TRBV11-2 and TRBJ2-1; 8 nucleotides match TRBD2. This CDR3 region has 15 residues. Trimming cost V 5 bases and J 3 bases; bases outside gene matches: 6. Germline assignment: CDR1 SGHAT and CDR2 FQNNGV. The CDR3 region is CASSPGLAIYNEQFF. CDR3 coding DNA: TGTGCCAGCAGCCCTGGACTAGCCATCTACAATGAGCAGTTCTTC.

The table lists this clone with a few counts. The rearrangement links TRBV5-1 to TRBJ2-2, with D uncertain. The CDR3 covers 14 residues. Germline V CDR1 and CDR2: SGHRS, YFSETQ. The ends were cut back, 0 bases at V and 4 bases at J, with 7 bases in the middle. CDR3: CASSLGRSTGELFF. Here the CDR3 DNA reads TGCGCCAGCAGCTTGGGGCGGTCCACCGGGGAGCTGTTTTTT.

This clone was detected only a few times. The V call is TRBV6-6, the J call TRBJ1-4; D is ambiguous. V lost 9 bases and J 2 bases, leaving 10 bases between the germline ends. In germline, CDR1 is MNHNY, CDR2 SVGAGI (reference sequence). This CDR3 region has 13 residues. The CDR3 nucleotides are TGTGCCAGTCGAGGGAGGACTAATGAAAAACTGTTTTTT. Translating it yields CASRGRTNEKLFF.

The chain is built from TRBV18 and TRBJ1-2; TRBD1 matches 10 bases. The CDR3 sequence is 16 residues long. Germline V lookup: CDR1 KGHSH, CDR2 LQKENI. Trimming took 5 bases from V and 3 from J; bases not matched to a gene: 9. CDR3 amino acids: CASSASRTGGDYGYTF. The CDR3 DNA reads TGTGCCAGCTCAGCAAGCCGGACAGGGGGTGACTATGGCTACACCTTC.

This sequence joins TRBV2 and TRBJ2-7; TRBD1 matches at 9 bases. This CDR3 has 13 residues. Germline CDR1 reads SNHLY; CDR2 reads FYNNEI. Trimming removed 6 bases from V and 1 base from J; junction bases left unmatched: 1. The CDR3 sequence: CASRGQGSYEQYF. The CDR3 DNA is TGTGCCAGCAGGGGACAGGGTTCCTACGAGCAGTACTTC.

This clone was counted a few times. This CDR3 reads CASSQDPQVHGYTF. CDR3 bases: TGTGCCAGCAGCCAAGATCCCCAGGTCCATGGCTACACCTTC. The V gene is TRBV3-1 (or the pseudogene TRBV3-2), the J gene TRBJ1-2; D not certain. Looked up from germline, CDR1 is LGHDT and CDR2 is YNNKEL (reference sequence). The CDR3 sequence is 14 residues long. V dropped 0 bases and J dropped 6 bases, with 11 bases sitting between them.

This chain links TRBV2 with TRBJ2-1, with D possibly being TRBD1 (5 bases). The germline V gene has CDR1 SNHLY and CDR2 FYNNEI. The length of the CDR3 is 12 residues. With 7 bases removed from V and 9 bases from J, the gap between germline ends came to 13 bases. This CDR3 is CASTTGPGEQFF. The CDR3 coding sequence is TGTGCCAGCACTACAGGTCCCGGTGAGCAGTTCTTC.

This chain links TRBV4-3 with TRBJ2-7; perhaps TRBD2 as D (7 bases). The germline CDR1 and CDR2 sequences are LGHNA and YSLEER. The CDR3 has 15 amino acids. Deletions cut 2 bases from V and 2 bases from J, with 13 bases between. In DNA form, the CDR3 reads TGCGCCAGCAGCCAATGGGGGGGGCGAGCCTACGAGCAGTACTTC. Residues: CASSQWGGRAYEQYF.

This clone came up a few times. This sequence joins TRBV6-1 and TRBJ1-5; 12 bases agree with TRBD1. Germline V lookup: CDR1 MNHNS, CDR2 SASEGT. The junction had 3 bases not matched to a gene; V was cut back by 3 bases and J by 6 bases. The CDR3 has 15 residues. This CDR3 is CASSDGTGGVQPQHF. The CDR3 bases are TGTGCCAGCAGTGATGGGACAGGGGGCGTTCAGCCCCAGCATTTT.